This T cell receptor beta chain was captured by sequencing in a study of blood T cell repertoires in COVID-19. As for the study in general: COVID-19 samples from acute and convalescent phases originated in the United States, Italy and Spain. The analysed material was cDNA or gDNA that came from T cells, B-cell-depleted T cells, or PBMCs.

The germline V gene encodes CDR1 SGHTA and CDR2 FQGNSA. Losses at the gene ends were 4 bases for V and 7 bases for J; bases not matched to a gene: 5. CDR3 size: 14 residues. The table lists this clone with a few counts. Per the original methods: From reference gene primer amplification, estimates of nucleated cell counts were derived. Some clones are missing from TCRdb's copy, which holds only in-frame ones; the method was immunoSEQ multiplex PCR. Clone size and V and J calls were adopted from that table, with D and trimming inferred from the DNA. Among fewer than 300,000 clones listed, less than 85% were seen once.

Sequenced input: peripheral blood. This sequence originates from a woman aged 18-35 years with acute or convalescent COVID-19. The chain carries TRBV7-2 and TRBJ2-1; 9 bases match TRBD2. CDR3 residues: CASSSGLATNEQFF. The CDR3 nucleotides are TGTGCCAGCAGCTCTGGACTAGCGACGAATGAGCAGTTCTTC.